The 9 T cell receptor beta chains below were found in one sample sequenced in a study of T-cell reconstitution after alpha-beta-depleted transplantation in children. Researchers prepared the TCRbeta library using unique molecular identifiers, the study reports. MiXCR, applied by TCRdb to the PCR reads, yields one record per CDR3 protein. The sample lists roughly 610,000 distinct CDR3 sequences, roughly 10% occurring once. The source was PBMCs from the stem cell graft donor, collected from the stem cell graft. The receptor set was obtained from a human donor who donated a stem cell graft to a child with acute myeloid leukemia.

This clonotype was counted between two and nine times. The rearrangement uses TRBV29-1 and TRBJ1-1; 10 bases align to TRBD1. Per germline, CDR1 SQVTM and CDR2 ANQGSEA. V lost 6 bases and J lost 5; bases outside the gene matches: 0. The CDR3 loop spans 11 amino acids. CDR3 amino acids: CSVGQGTEAFF. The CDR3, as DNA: TGCAGCGTGGGACAGGGGACTGAAGCTTTCTTT.

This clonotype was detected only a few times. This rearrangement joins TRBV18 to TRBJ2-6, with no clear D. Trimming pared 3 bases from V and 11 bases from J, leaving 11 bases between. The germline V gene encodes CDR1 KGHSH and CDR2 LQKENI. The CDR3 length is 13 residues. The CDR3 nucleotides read TGTGCCAGCTCACCTCCTACAAGGGACGTCCTGACTTTC. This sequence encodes CASSPPTRDVLTF.

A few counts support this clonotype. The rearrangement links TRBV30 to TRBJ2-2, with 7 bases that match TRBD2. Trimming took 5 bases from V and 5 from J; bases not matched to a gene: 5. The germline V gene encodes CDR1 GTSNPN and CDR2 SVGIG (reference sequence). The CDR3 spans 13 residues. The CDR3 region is CAWGLVQTGELFF. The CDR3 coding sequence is TGTGCCTGGGGACTAGTTCAGACCGGGGAGCTGTTTTTT.

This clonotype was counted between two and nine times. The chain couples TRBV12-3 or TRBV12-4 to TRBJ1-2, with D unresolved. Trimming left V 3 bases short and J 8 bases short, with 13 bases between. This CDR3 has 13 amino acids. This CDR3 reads CASSFGDSRGYTF. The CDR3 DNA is TGTGCCAGCAGTTTCGGAGATTCGCGAGGCTACACCTTC.

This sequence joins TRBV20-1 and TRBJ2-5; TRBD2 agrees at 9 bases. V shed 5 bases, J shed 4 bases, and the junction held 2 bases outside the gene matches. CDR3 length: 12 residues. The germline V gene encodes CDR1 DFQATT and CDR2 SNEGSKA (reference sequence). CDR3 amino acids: CSALTSGETQYF. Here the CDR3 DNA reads TGCAGTGCTCTGACTAGCGGAGAGACCCAGTACTTC.

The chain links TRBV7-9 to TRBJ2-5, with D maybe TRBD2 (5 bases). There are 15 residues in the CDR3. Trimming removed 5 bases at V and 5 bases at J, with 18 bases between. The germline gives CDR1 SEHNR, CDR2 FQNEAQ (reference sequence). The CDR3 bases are TGTGCCAGCAGCCCCAATTCCGGGTCGGGGGAGACCCAGTACTTC. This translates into CASSPNSGSGETQYF.

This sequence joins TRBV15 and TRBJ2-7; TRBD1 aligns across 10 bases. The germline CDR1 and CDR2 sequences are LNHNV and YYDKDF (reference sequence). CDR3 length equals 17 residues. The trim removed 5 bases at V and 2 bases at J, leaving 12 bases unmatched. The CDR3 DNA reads TGTGCCACCAGCGGTGGGGCCCTGGACAGGGGGACCTACGAGCAGTACTTC. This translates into CATSGGALDRGTYEQYF.

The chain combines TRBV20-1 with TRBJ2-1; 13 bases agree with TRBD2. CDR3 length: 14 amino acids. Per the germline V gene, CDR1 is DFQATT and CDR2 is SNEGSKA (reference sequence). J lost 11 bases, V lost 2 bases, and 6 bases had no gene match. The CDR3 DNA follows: TGCAGTGCTAGACCGGGGACTAGCGGGATGCAGCAGTTCTTC. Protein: CSARPGTSGMQQFF.

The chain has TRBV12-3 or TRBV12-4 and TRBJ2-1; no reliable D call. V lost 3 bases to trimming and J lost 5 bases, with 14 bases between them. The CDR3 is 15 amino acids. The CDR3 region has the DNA TGTGCCAGCAGTTTGTTCCGTGCGATTAACAATGAGCAGTTCTTC. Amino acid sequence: CASSLFRAINNEQFF.